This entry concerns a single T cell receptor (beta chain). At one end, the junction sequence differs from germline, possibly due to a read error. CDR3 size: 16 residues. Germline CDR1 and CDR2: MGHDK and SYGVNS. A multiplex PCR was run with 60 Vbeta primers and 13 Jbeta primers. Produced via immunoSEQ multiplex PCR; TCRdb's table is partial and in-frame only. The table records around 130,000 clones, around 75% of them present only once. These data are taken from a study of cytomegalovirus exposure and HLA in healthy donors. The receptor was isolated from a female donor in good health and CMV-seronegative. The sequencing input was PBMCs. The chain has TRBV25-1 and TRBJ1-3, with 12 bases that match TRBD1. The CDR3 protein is CANSEYGTGGGNTIYF. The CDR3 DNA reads TGTGCCAACAGTGAATATGGGACAGGGGGCGGAAACACCATATATTTT.